This record concerns one T cell receptor (beta chain) sequence. Trimming took 3 bases from V and 4 from J, leaving 6 bases between them. The CDR3 consists of 13 residues. Germline V gene data show CDR1 as KGHSH and CDR2 as LQKENI. The sample originates from a study of blood T cell repertoires in COVID-19. Study-wide background: From T cells, B-cell-depleted T cells, or PBMCs came the material, which was cDNA or gDNA.

Measured with immunoSEQ multiplex PCR; TCRdb has only the in-frame clones, and not every one. Of a few hundred thousand clones in the sample, about 88% were seen once. This chain links TRBV18 with TRBJ1-4; D ambiguous. The receptor's source is a woman aged 60-70 years with COVID-19, enrolled during active disease. Input material: peripheral blood. The CDR3 protein is CASSPRGNEKLFF. CDR3 DNA: TGTGCCAGCTCACCGCGAGGTAATGAAAAACTGTTTTTT.